This T cell receptor (beta chain) was recorded in a study of T cells in localized non-small cell lung cancer (dated by TCRdb to 2018 to 2021). Concerning the study at large: The study analyzed T cell repertoires of over 200 early-stage NSCLC patients, comparing tumors and uninvolved tumor-adjacent lungs. The cohort comprised 236 treatment-naïve NSCLC patients with resected, localized lung tumors. The mean age of the NSCLC patients was about 70 years, with approximately 130 men and around 99 women. Study-level results and caveats: Because the study design was exploratory, TCR variables were selected using unadjusted p-values without false-discovery rate correction. Uninvolved tumor-adjacent lung showed the highest T cell clonality, higher than tumor, which suggests more focused antigenic responses in the uninvolved tumor-adjacent lung. A median of around 50 of the top 100 tumor clones were detected in paired uninvolved adjacent lung, and some 28 of these tumor clones were also found among the top 100 clones of the paired uninvolved adjacent lung. Because multi-region tumor sequencing was not performed, intratumor heterogeneity could not be ruled out. Higher T cell density in blood was associated with longer overall survival, whereas higher clonality in adjacent lung was associated with shorter survival.

Notes on this clone: Its antigen is still unknown. No base qualities exist here, and no much larger clone lies one base off it.

At diagnosis, tumor, uninvolved tumor-adjacent lung and peripheral blood were collected and then preserved as a mix of FFPE and fresh-frozen material. Blood samples were analyzed as peripheral blood mononuclear cells for TCR repertoire profiling. TCR beta CDR3 regions were sequenced from DNA using the immunoSEQ Assay. Per the authors' processing: To compute T cell density, TCR beta template counts were normalized to usable DNA, which was estimated by amplifying housekeeping genes. Richness was estimated with the preseqR package, extrapolating to 400,000 templates for PBMC samples and 120,000 templates for tissue samples. Clonality was calculated as one minus Pielou's evenness. Tissue-enriched TCRs were identified through differential abundance testing performed on productive amino-acid clonotypes, with a minimum total count of 5 and an alpha of 0.1. The Jaccard Index and the Morisita Overlap Index were used to measure repertoire overlap between compartments. GLIPH grouped TCR beta CDR3s together with public tetramer-defined viral CDR3s, and a viral motif had to include at least three viral sequences and also show V-gene enrichment. TCRdb stores this immuneACCESS table with in-frame sequences only. Part of the clones is absent; in the studies checked, under half of the shortfall reflects unresolved V genes, and no reason is known for the rest. V and J calls and clone size are copied from that table; D and trimming were computed from the DNA. In all, the sample holds 45,000 to 60,000 clones, and about 88% of those were seen once. The ten largest clones represent about 2.3% of the sample.

The receptor was isolated from a man aged 35 to 70 with stage II lung adenocarcinoma. The sample here was PBMCs, taken before any cancer treatment.

The CDR3 protein: CASSQVAGEGTEAFF. The nucleotide sequence is TGTGCCAGCAGCCAAGTAGCGGGTGAAGGCACTGAAGCTTTCTTT. The chain is made from TRBV14 and TRBJ1-1; no D gene is confidently identified. For CDR1 and CDR2, the germline V gene lists SGHDN and FVKESK. The CDR3 sequence holds 15 residues, the cysteine and phenylalanine included. The read is trimmed to its CDR3 DNA, 45 bases read in frame from base 1. The germline ends are 13 bases apart after V is trimmed by 1 base and J by 4 bases. Reference TRBV14 and TRBJ1-1 genes cover what lies past the CDR3, so the full variable domain is EAGVTQFPSHSVIEKGQTVTLRCDPISGHDNLYWYRRVMGKEIKFLLHFVKESKQDESGMPNNRFLAERTGGTYSTLKVQPAELEDSGVYFCASSQVAGEGTEAFFGQGTRLTVV.